This entry features one T cell receptor (beta chain) sequence. Relative to its sample, this clonotype is large (0.1 to 1%). It lacks a known antigen. No qualities accompany the bases; no much larger clone lies one base away. The sequencing machine was a NextSeq 500. The QIAseq Immune Repertoire RNA Library Kit, Human TCR Panel was used to prepare TCR libraries from approximately 16 ng of total RNA. TCR libraries were sequenced on an Illumina NextSeq with a Mid Output V2 kit, using asymmetric 261x41 paired-end reads. Each TCR library was diluted to approximately 3.7 nM, after which the TCR libraries were pooled, denatured and loaded at about 1 pM. Regarding the original processing steps: The QIAGEN GeneGlobe Data Analysis Center was used to process TCR FASTQ files, and downstream analysis was done in R 3.5.2. To get clonality, Shannon entropy was normalized by the log of the number of unique productive sequences and the result was subtracted from one. For each subset, Fisher exact tests at 5% FDR were used to find TRA or TRB clonotypes whose abundance differed between baseline and M1. Clonotypes with differential abundance were classified as emerging, expanding, contracting or non-expanding/contracting. Morisita's overlap index was used to measure how much repertoires overlapped between patients. TCRdb redid the processing of the public reads, applying fastp at Q25 and MiXCR, and retained in-frame beta chains. CDR3 protein duplicates are merged, each entry listing the most common genes and DNA. TCRdb's processing, not the authors' own work, is the source of the V and J calls. Within this sample are 560 or so distinct CDR3 sequences, with approximately 9.2% of them counted one time only. The ten largest clones add up to about 44% of the sample.

From cysteine to phenylalanine, the CDR3 is 13 amino acids long. Only the CDR3 DNA stays, 39 bases, in frame from base 1. The germline V gene (reference sequence) supplies CDR1 MNHEY and CDR2 SMNVEV. The trim is 6 bases for V and 7 bases for J, with a gap of 12 bases between the germline ends. These data originate in a study of circulating CD8 cells and anti-PD-1 response in melanoma (dated by TCRdb to the early 2020s). General notes on the study: Patients received nivolumab intravenously at 3 mg/kg every 2 weeks. PD-1 on on-treatment samples was detected using a biotinylated anti-human IgG4 antibody. The melanoma cohort had around 13 patients, seven of whom got anti-PD-1 as first-line therapy, while the other six had previously had targeted therapy or immunotherapy. The TCR repertoire analysis covered around 11 melanoma patients: 7 non-responders and 4 responders. Patients with complete or partial responses were counted as responders, while patients with stable or progressive disease (RECIST v1.1) were counted as non-responders.

A BD FACSAria II cell sorter was used to sort four subsets, defined by PD-1 and/or TIGIT, from live CD3+CD8+TCRalphabeta+ cells. To characterize how relevant each subset is to anti-PD-1 therapy response, circulating CD8 T cells were sorted into four subsets based on PD-1 and TIGIT expression. Both TCR alpha and TCR beta chains were sequenced from each sorted CD8 T-cell subset. Peripheral blood was collected at three points: before the first anti-PD-1 injection, after two injections and after four injections. Ficoll gradient centrifugation was used to isolate PBMCs immediately. Until use, PBMCs were kept cryopreserved in liquid nitrogen in RPMI containing approximately 20% FCS and about 9.2% DMSO. Thawed PBMCs were stained with a viability dye and antibodies against CD3, CD8alpha, TCRalphabeta, PD-1 and TIGIT. The RNeasy Kit was used to extract total RNA, and all samples came in with a RIN above 7.

On the study overall, not on this receptor specifically: Both treatment-naive and previously treated patients were included in the cohort, and this mixing was noted by the authors as something that could influence results. Repertoires were found to be largely private between subsets, with under 7% of TRB clonotypes shared at M1, and the highest sharing was observed between DPOS and TIGIT. Because material was limited, experiments were generally done without replicates. Tumor material was not accessible, so tumor reactivity was assessed by peptide assays on expanded sorted subsets instead. The DNEG repertoire had the highest diversity, the PD-1 and DPOS repertoires had similar and higher clonality, and the TIGIT repertoires had the lowest diversity. The published TCR repertoire comparisons used only baseline and M1 samples from a small cohort with few responders.

The V gene is TRBV27 and the J gene is TRBJ2-2; no D gene is confidently identified. This receptor was taken from a human donor with melanoma. The source material was CD8+ T cells from PBMCs, sampled at baseline or after one month of anti-PD-1 therapy (not recorded which). The CDR3 loop reads CASRETYSGELFF. The bases read TGTGCCAGCAGGGAGACCTACAGCGGGGAGCTGTTTTTT.